This entry describes one T cell receptor (beta chain). The antigen is unknown. Every patient had mismatch repair deficiency by PCR or immunohistochemistry. TCR sequencing covered a few patients who responded to pembrolizumab. The sample comes from a study of PD-1 blockade in mismatch repair-deficient tumors. Overall study context: All were previously treated, progressing patients with approximately 11 mismatch repair-deficient cancer types. The study, taken as a whole, reports: After pembrolizumab, tumor-resident clones rose rapidly, then generally contracted before radiologic responses.

The method was immunoSEQ multiplex PCR; TCRdb's version includes in-frame clones alone and lacks a portion of them. The data contain about 84,000 clones, about 85% of them seen just once; the ten biggest clones take up roughly 2.7%. The material sequenced was peripheral blood, taken 12 weeks after starting pembrolizumab. This TCR derives from an adult with mismatch repair-deficient cancer.

This CDR3 is CASSNRRYQETQYF. The CDR3 DNA reads as TGTGCCAGCAGTAATCGGAGGTACCAAGAGACCCAGTACTTC. The chain uses TRBV25-1 and TRBJ2-5, with D tentatively TRBD2 (5 bases). The germline CDR1 and CDR2 sequences are MGHDK and SYGVNS. The CDR3 extends over 14 amino acids. V was cut by 5 bases and J by 0 bases, with 10 bases left in between.